This TCR beta chain appears in the sequencing data of a study of blood T cell repertoires in COVID-19 (dated by TCRdb to 2019 to 2021). About the investigation overall: Collaborator samples came from the United States, Italy and Spain and covered acute and convalescent phases of COVID-19. The material from the prospective study consisted of cDNA or gDNA derived from T cells, B-cell-depleted T cells, or PBMCs. Deeply sampled blood TCRbeta repertoires from subjects exposed to, actively infected with, or recovered from COVID-19 were included in the dataset. A freely available public database, intended as a resource for researchers studying the immune response to SARS-CoV-2, is where the repertoires were released. Samples were obtained from the ongoing ImmuneRACE study (first 160 participants) and from about 1,300 subjects provided by 6 global collaborators. Nearly every sample came with metadata listing a de-identified subject ID, COVID-19 status, age in years and sex. Where available, HLA class I and class II types were taken from metadata supplied by the sample provider and were not determined by assay-based typing. The research as a whole found: The quantity of clinical and demographic metadata differed by source and by participant and was supplied without curation.

In the prospective study, participants were roughly 18 to 100 years old, resided in under 30 geographic areas of the United States, and were enrolled through a virtual design. To assign participants to cohorts, the prospective study relied on clinical history that participants themselves reported in a screening survey and a study questionnaire. ImmuneRACE Cohort 3 recovered participants were defined by two consecutive negative NP/OP PCR tests, healthcare professional clearance, or symptom resolution. In the prospective study, whole blood, serum and a nasopharyngeal or oropharyngeal swab were collected from each participant by mobile phlebotomists. Participants in the prospective study had the option to provide additional blood draws and questionnaires over a roughly 2-month period. Prospective study blood samples were shipped either frozen or at room temperature before DNA extraction. Ends trimmed: V by 4 bases, J by 6 bases; bases unmatched to a gene: 7. CDR1 and CDR2 are read off the germline V gene (reference sequence) as MNHEY and SMNVEV. Measured from the cysteine to the phenylalanine, the CDR3 is 14 residues long. The CDR3 DNA has 42 bases and is translated from base 1.

Note on this clone: Its antigen specificity is not known. Qualities for individual bases were not recorded, and no much larger clone is one base off.

TCRbeta CDR3 regions were amplified from genomic DNA using the immunoSEQ Assay, a bias-controlled multiplex PCR. Under the source paper's analysis protocol: The number of nucleated cells in each sample was estimated from the amplification of reference gene primers within the assay. To quantify the absolute abundance of each unique TCRbeta CDR3 rearrangement, sequence reads were collapsed and filtered. For each sample, productive Simpson clonality was calculated as the square root of Simpson's diversity index across productive rearrangements. TCRdb holds this immuneACCESS table with in-frame rearrangements only. Some clones are missing; in checked studies, unresolved V genes explain under half, and the rest has no known cause. V and J calls and clone size come straight from that table; D and trimming were deduced from the DNA. The sample table shows around 200,000 clones, and roughly 85% are seen once. The ten largest clones represent around 20% of the sample.

The sequenced sample consisted of PBMCs or T cells enriched from blood (not recorded which). The chain employs TRBV27 and TRBJ1-2; 8 middle bases align to TRBD1. The receptor comes from a man aged 40-55 years who had recovered from COVID-19. The nucleotide sequence is TGTGCCAGCAGTTCGGGCAGGGGGCTGAATGGCTACACCTTC. This yields the protein CASSSGRGLNGYTF.